The 10 T cell receptor beta chains below all came from one sample that was sequenced in a study of cytotoxic CD8 clonotypes in ibrutinib-treated CLL (dated by TCRdb to the early 2020s). The time point tag for this specimen amounts to: roughly 2 years on ibrutinib. The receptor library was made with the immunoSEQ multiplex PCR assay. Imported from immuneACCESS, the table was reduced by TCRdb to in-frame sequences with V and J called. These copies leave out some clones; in studies compared against another copy, an unresolved V gene accounts for under half, and the cause of the remainder is not known. The sample yields roughly 200,000 clones; approximately 72% were counted once. The ten largest clones add up to around an eighth of the sample. Sequencing was performed on PBMCs, taken after 24 months of ibrutinib treatment. These receptors all come from a human donor with chronic lymphocytic leukemia.

As DNA, the CDR3 is TGTGCCAGCAGCTTGGAGGGTTGGGGCGGAGAGTACTTC. This encodes CASSLEGWGGEYF. The chain recombines TRBV5-4 with TRBJ2-7; D is possibly TRBD1 (5 bases). The germline V gene has CDR1 SGHNT and CDR2 YYREEE (reference sequence). The CDR3 length is 13 residues. Between the trimmed V and J ends, which lost 0 bases and 11 bases, there was a span of 15 bases.

V and J are TRBV18 and TRBJ2-5; TRBD2 aligns across 11 bases. The CDR3 contains 16 residues. CDR1 and CDR2 from the germline V gene are KGHSH and LQKENI. V dropped 6 bases and J dropped 2; count of bases not matched to a gene: 8. DNA for the CDR3: TGTGCCAGCTCGACTTTAGCGGGAGGGATTCAAGAGACCCAGTACTTC. Its protein is CASSTLAGGIQETQYF.

This chain uses TRBV6-5 with TRBJ2-1; TRBD1 might be the D (5 bases). Trimming pared 8 bases from V and 9 bases from J, leaving 20 bases between. The CDR3 covers 14 residues. Germline V lookup: CDR1 MNHEY, CDR2 SVGAGI. This CDR3 reads CASSDKGLVREQFF. Here the CDR3 DNA reads TGTGCCAGCTCGGACAAGGGGTTGGTTCGTGAGCAGTTCTTC.

The rearrangement uses TRBV2 and TRBJ2-7, with D hard to call. Germline values: CDR1 SNHLY, CDR2 FYNNEI. The CDR3 sequence is 11 residues long. Trimming cost V 6 bases and J 2 bases, with 5 bases left between them. DNA for the CDR3: TGTGCCAGCAGCATGACCTACGAGCAGTACTTC. This sequence encodes CASSMTYEQYF.

CDR3 sequence: CASSQDFLQYTGELFF. The DNA for the CDR3 is TGCGCCAGCAGCCAAGATTTCCTCCAATACACCGGGGAGCTGTTTTTT. This chain uses TRBV4-3 with TRBJ2-2; unclear D gene. The CDR3 length is 16 residues. Per germline, CDR1 LGHNA and CDR2 YSLEER. Trimming cost V 0 bases and J 3 bases, with 11 bases left between them.

The J gene is TRBJ2-1, the V gene TRBV7-3; 11 bases map to TRBD2. V lost 0 bases, J lost 8 bases, and 3 bases stayed unmatched. CDR1 is SGHTA and CDR2 is FQGTGA in the germline V gene. The CDR3 runs to 15 residues. DNA for the CDR3: TGTGCCAGCAGCTTAACTTCACTAGCGGGAGATGAGCAGTTCTTC. Its translation is CASSLTSLAGDEQFF.

J is TRBJ1-1 and V is TRBV9; D gene ambiguous. V gave up 3 bases and J gave up 7 bases, with 13 bases separating them. The CDR3 extends over 13 amino acids. Germline V CDR1 and CDR2: SGDLS, YYNGEE. The CDR3: CASSAVGRSEAFF. CDR3 coding DNA: TGTGCCAGCAGCGCCGTAGGGAGGAGTGAAGCTTTCTTT.

V and J are TRBV5-6 and TRBJ2-5, with 7 bases matching TRBD2. Germline CDR1 and CDR2: SGHDT and YYEEEE. The CDR3 loop spans 14 amino acids. Trimming cost V 2 bases and J 4 bases; bases outside gene matches: 5. CDR3 loop: CASSFGGSLETQYF. DNA of the CDR3: TGTGCCAGCAGCTTTGGCGGGAGCCTAGAGACCCAGTACTTC.

The J gene is TRBJ2-3, the V gene TRBV7-9; a possible D gene is TRBD1 (5 bases). Germline values: CDR1 SEHNR, CDR2 FQNEAQ (reference sequence). V shed 1 base and J shed 2 bases, with 7 bases lying between them. The CDR3 sequence is 14 residues long. This chain's CDR3 is CASSLGTFTDTQYF. Written as DNA, the CDR3 is TGTGCCAGCAGCTTAGGGACATTCACAGATACGCAGTATTTT.

J is TRBJ2-1 and V is TRBV9; D gene uncertain. Germline CDR1 is SGDLS and CDR2 is YYNGEE. The germline V and J ends were trimmed by 0 bases and 9 bases, with 4 bases remaining between them. The CDR3 has 11 residues. The CDR3 region is CASSVEGEQFF. The CDR3 nucleotides read TGTGCCAGCAGCGTAGAGGGTGAGCAGTTCTTC.